A selection of T cell receptor beta chains follows, all from one sample in a study of CD8 T cells in ankylosing spondylitis. A single record per CDR3 protein comes from TCRdb applying MiXCR to the 5' RACE reads. Of 670,000 or so distinct CDR3 sequences in the sample, 15% to 20% are singletons; the top ten hold approximately 18%. The specimen was blood, either unsorted or a sorted T cell fraction (not recorded which). These receptors all stem from a male donor with ankylosing spondylitis. Each CDR3 is given with its conserved first and last residue. Fields, in order: V gene, D gene, J gene, clone size, CDR3 DNA, CDR3 protein. D genes are given only for firm matches. Rows give clone size only sometimes, using once, few, many, or a class for an expanded clone.

TRBV4-3,TRBD2,TRBJ2-1,many,TGCGCCAGCAGCCAAGAGATAACGGGAGGGCGAAACAATGAGCAGTTCTTC,CASSQEITGGRNNEQFF
TRBV7-9,.,TRBJ2-7,few,TGTGCCAGCAGCTCCTGGAGGTCCTACGAGCAGTACTTC,CASSSWRSYEQYF
TRBV2,.,TRBJ2-1,few,TGTGCCAGCAGTGAAGTTACTCTGGGGGAGCAGTTCTTC,CASSEVTLGEQFF
TRBV2,TRBD2,TRBJ2-3,.,TGTGCCAGCCGATACGGGGGGGAGGCCCAGCGCACAGATACGCAGTATTTT,CASRYGGEAQRTDTQYF
TRBV27,TRBD1,TRBJ2-6,once,TGTGCCAGCAGTCCCCGACAGGGTTTCTTAACTGGGGCCAACGTCCTGACTTTC,CASSPRQGFLTGANVLTF
TRBV7-2,.,TRBJ1-1,few,TGTGCCAGCAGCTTATTAGCGGGCCTAAGGGTTGAAGCTTTCTTT,CASSLLAGLRVEAFF
TRBV7-3,TRBD2,TRBJ2-1,.,TGTGCCAGCAGCTTACAGGGACTAGCGGAGAACAATGAGCAGTTCTTC,CASSLQGLAENNEQFF
TRBV29-1,TRBD2,TRBJ2-1,few,TGCAGCGTTGAAGGACTAGCGGAGAGACGAACGTACAATGAGCAGTTCTTC,CSVEGLAERRTYNEQFF
TRBV4-3,.,TRBJ2-2,few,TGCGCCAGCAGCCAAGTCCAGCCCTTGCAGGGCACCGGGGAGCTGTTTTTT,CASSQVQPLQGTGELFF
TRBV3-1,TRBD2,TRBJ2-7,few,TGTGCCAGCAGCCAGTTTCTGAGCGGGAGGGCCGGAAGGTTGGGGGAGCAGTACTTC,CASSQFLSGRAGRLGEQYF
TRBV4-2,.,TRBJ2-5,.,TGTGCCAGCAGCCAAGTTTTAAGGGGTCTCTCCGGGAGCGGCCCTCAGGGGGAGACCCAGTACTTC,CASSQVLRGLSGSGPQGETQYF
TRBV7-9,.,TRBJ2-1,.,TGTGCCAGCAGCTCTATGGGTGAGGGTCGGGGTGAGCAGTTCTTC,CASSSMGEGRGEQFF
TRBV6-5,.,TRBJ2-1,.,TGTGCCAGCAGTTACGACGCGGGAAGCACCTACAATGAGCAGTTCTTC,CASSYDAGSTYNEQFF
TRBV3-1,.,TRBJ2-2,.,TGTGCCAGCAGCCATGGGCTTGGCACCGGGGAGCTGTTTTTT,CASSHGLGTGELFF
TRBV7-9,.,TRBJ2-7,.,TGTGCCAGCAGCTTAGGAGACCCACGCTCGGGATACTACGAGCAGTACTTC,CASSLGDPRSGYYEQYF
TRBV29-1,.,TRBJ2-2,few,TGCAGCGTTGAGGGGGGACTGAACACCGGGGAGCTGTTTTTT,CSVEGGLNTGELFF
TRBV9,.,TRBJ1-3,.,TGTGCCAGCAGCGCCCGAGGGGGACCCTCCTCTAGAAACACCATATATTTT,CASSARGGPSSRNTIYF
TRBV9,TRBD1,TRBJ1-1,.,TGTGCCAGCAGCGGGGGGACAGAGGCTGAAGCTTTCTTT,CASSGGTEAEAFF
TRBV20-1,.,TRBJ2-2,few,TGCAGTGCTAGACGGACGGTCGCCGGGGAGCTGTTTTTT,CSARRTVAGELFF
TRBV5-1,.,TRBJ1-1,.,TGCGCCAGCAGCTTGCAAACAGTGAACACTGAAGCTTTCTTT,CASSLQTVNTEAFF
TRBV5-6,TRBD1,TRBJ2-1,.,TGTGCCAGCAGCTTTGGACAGGGGACGTACAATGAGCAGTTCTTC,CASSFGQGTYNEQFF
TRBV5-1,.,TRBJ2-5,.,TGCGCCAGCCATCAGACTATTAACCAAGAGACCCAGTACTTC,CASHQTINQETQYF
TRBV27,.,TRBJ2-2,few,TGTGCCAGCACTCCCAAGACAGCGATCACCGGGGAGCTGTTTTTT,CASTPKTAITGELFF
TRBV28,TRBD1,TRBJ2-7,once,TGTGCCATCCAGGGGGCGGGACCCTACGAGCAGTACTTC,CAIQGAGPYEQYF
TRBV29-1,TRBD2,TRBJ2-3,few,TGCAGCGTTGATAGGCTAGCGGGCGGTTTCTCGACAGATACGCAGTATTTT,CSVDRLAGGFSTDTQYF
TRBV12-3/TRBV12-4,TRBD1,TRBJ1-1,many,TGTGCCAGCAGGGCGGGGACAGGGAACACTGAAGCTTTCTTT,CASRAGTGNTEAFF
TRBV29-1,.,TRBJ2-1,.,TGCAGCGTAGTGGAAGGGACCGGTTATATGGATGAGCAGTTCTTC,CSVVEGTGYMDEQFF
TRBV29-1,.,TRBJ1-3,many,TGCAGCGTGGCCGCCGGCGCCTCTGGAAACACCATATATTTT,CSVAAGASGNTIYF
TRBV7-3,.,TRBJ1-6,.,TGTGCCAGCAGCTTAACGTGGGGGAAGGGAAGGGATAATTCACCCCTCCACTTT,CASSLTWGKGRDNSPLHF
TRBV15,.,TRBJ2-5,few,TGTGCCACCAGCAGAGCCAGGGGTGGGGTAGAGACCCAGTACTTC,CATSRARGGVETQYF
TRBV11-2,TRBD2,TRBJ2-7,.,TGTGCCAGCAGCTTGAGGATTGCAGCGGGGGGCTCGGGCTACGAGCAGTACTTC,CASSLRIAAGGSGYEQYF
TRBV4-1,.,TRBJ1-5,few,TGCGCCAGCAGCCAAGGGAGGACCAATCAGCCCCAGCATTTT,CASSQGRTNQPQHF
TRBV12-3/TRBV12-4,.,TRBJ2-3,.,TGTGCCAGCAGTTTATTAGTAGCCCTCACAGATACGCAGTATTTT,CASSLLVALTDTQYF
TRBV20-1,.,TRBJ1-2,many,TGCAGTGCTAATTCGGGCCTCATAGGAGGCTACACCTTC,CSANSGLIGGYTF
TRBV20-1,.,TRBJ2-3,.,TGCAGTGCTAGTGTTTCAACGACCACAGATACGCAGTATTTT,CSASVSTTTDTQYF
TRBV18,TRBD2,TRBJ2-3,.,TGTGCCAGCTCACCATTCGTGCGGGGGGGATCAGCAGATACGCAGTATTTT,CASSPFVRGGSADTQYF
TRBV10-3,.,TRBJ1-1,.,TGTGCCATCAGTGATCACAGGAACACTGAAGCTTTCTTT,CAISDHRNTEAFF
TRBV6-1,.,TRBJ2-1,once,TGTGCCAGCAGGAGCGACCCGCGTCACAATGAGCAGTTCTTC,CASRSDPRHNEQFF
TRBV5-1,.,TRBJ2-7,few,TGCGCCAGCAGCTTGGAGGGAGGGGGGACCTACGAGCAGTACTTC,CASSLEGGGTYEQYF
TRBV9,.,TRBJ2-1,few,TGTGCCAGCAGCGCCACGGGATGGTTCAATGAGCAGTTCTTC,CASSATGWFNEQFF
TRBV18,.,TRBJ1-1,.,TGTGCCAGCTCACCACGTACTCGGGCTCGCGGGGAGGCTGAAGCTTTCTTT,CASSPRTRARGEAEAFF
TRBV12-3/TRBV12-4,TRBD1,TRBJ1-2,few,TGTGCCAGCAGTTTGACCCCAGGGGGCGATATCTATGGCTACACCTTC,CASSLTPGGDIYGYTF
TRBV5-1,.,TRBJ1-1,many,TGCGCCAGCAGCTTGGAGGTCCCGAACACTGAAGCTTTCTTT,CASSLEVPNTEAFF
TRBV10-3,.,TRBJ2-1,many,TGTGCCATCTCTCCGGTCGGGGGTGAGCAGTTCTTC,CAISPVGGEQFF
TRBV25-1,.,TRBJ2-7,.,TGTGCCACCAGGGGGGAACTTCCCTACGAGCAGTACTTC,CATRGELPYEQYF
TRBV27,.,TRBJ2-3,.,TGTGCCAGCAGTTTGTCGACCACTACAGGGATACACACAGATACGCAGTATTTT,CASSLSTTTGIHTDTQYF
TRBV11-2,TRBD1,TRBJ1-6,.,TGTGCCAGCAGCAAGGGACAGGGAAGCTCCTATAATTCACCCCTCCACTTT,CASSKGQGSSYNSPLHF
TRBV7-9,.,TRBJ2-1,.,TGTGCCAGCAGCTTATATCAGAATGAGCAGTTCTTC,CASSLYQNEQFF
TRBV7-9,.,TRBJ2-1,.,TGTGCCAGCAGCTTATGGTGGCAGCCGAGATACAATGAGCAGTTCTTC,CASSLWWQPRYNEQFF
TRBV18,TRBD2,TRBJ2-3,few,TGTGCCAGCTCACCACCGGTTACTAGCGGGGGGGCCTTAGATACGCAGTATTTT,CASSPPVTSGGALDTQYF
TRBV7-8,TRBD2,TRBJ2-1,.,TGTGCCAGCAGCTTATCCCGGACTAGCGGGAGGGTATACAATGAGCAGTTCTTC,CASSLSRTSGRVYNEQFF